Listed below are T cell receptor beta chains from one sample, sequenced in a study of blood T cell repertoires in COVID-19. Assay used: immunoSEQ multiplex PCR; TCRdb lists only in-frame clones, some missing. The table lists some 250,000 clones, around four fifths of them singletons. The sequenced sample consisted of peripheral blood. These receptors were obtained from a man aged 40-55 years with acute or convalescent COVID-19. Each CDR3 is given with its conserved first and last residue. A D gene is named only where the DNA matches it firmly.

V	D	J	CDR3
TRBV6-5	TRBD1	TRBJ1-1	CASIRTGNTEAFF
TRBV5-1	NA	TRBJ2-1	CASSLDGGDYYNEQFF
TRBV5-1	NA	TRBJ2-6	CASSYGTSGANVLTF
TRBV2	NA	TRBJ2-5	CASRNALTGTQYF
TRBV4-1	NA	TRBJ1-2	CASSPLPNYGYTF
TRBV13	TRBD2	TRBJ2-3	CASSPSESTGGDRTDTQYF
TRBV5-1	NA	TRBJ2-1	CASSLTGTLNEQFF
TRBV10-3	NA	TRBJ2-3	CAISESAGEDTQYF
TRBV5-1	NA	TRBJ2-5	CAGGALQETQYF
TRBV5-1	NA	TRBJ2-5	CASSLEDIETQYF
TRBV5-5	NA	TRBJ1-1	CASSLFVENTEAFF
TRBV7-3	TRBD2	TRBJ2-3	CASSPGTSGSIGTDTQYF
TRBV19	NA	TRBJ1-6	CASTKGMNSPLHF
TRBV7-7	TRBD2	TRBJ2-7	CASSTGLAGAEQYF
TRBV7-3	NA	TRBJ1-6	CASSFRNSPLHF
TRBV2	TRBD1	TRBJ2-1	CASSVDRGNEQFF
TRBV2	TRBD2	TRBJ2-7	CASRGLAGLSYEQYF
TRBV7-9	TRBD1	TRBJ1-1	CASGAGGSGEAFF
TRBV19	TRBD1	TRBJ2-1	CASSTTTGTGDNEQFF
TRBV6-2/TRBV6-3	NA	TRBJ2-7	CASSLSGVGYEQYF
TRBV19	TRBD2	TRBJ2-3	CASSKGLAGGLSTDTQYF
TRBV30	TRBD2	TRBJ2-3	CAWRPTSGSTDTQYF
TRBV7-8	TRBD1	TRBJ2-5	CASSLGGTGEETQYF
TRBV28	TRBD1	TRBJ1-1	CASSYQDRDGTEAFF
TRBV11-2	NA	TRBJ1-2	CASRNRSGYTF
TRBV6-5	TRBD2	TRBJ2-3	CASSSPGLPTDTQYF
TRBV29-1	TRBD1	TRBJ2-3	CSGNRGGTDTQYF
TRBV19	NA	TRBJ2-1	CASSISRYNEQFF
TRBV5-1	TRBD1	TRBJ2-4	CASSFDRAAKNIQYF
TRBV6-6	NA	TRBJ2-5	CASSSWDIQETQYF
TRBV11-2	NA	TRBJ2-1	CASSHSRSLISYNEQFF
TRBV5-1	TRBD1	TRBJ2-1	CASSLQGHEQFF
TRBV27	TRBD1	TRBJ2-2	CAAGQVTGELFF
TRBV5-1	NA	TRBJ2-1	CASSLRPPAGEQFF
TRBV5-1	NA	TRBJ2-1	CASSLEGAYNEQFF
TRBV5-6	TRBD1	TRBJ2-5	CASSLYGQGQETQYF
TRBV5-5	TRBD1	TRBJ1-5	CASSLVVRTGLDQPQHF
TRBV7-2	TRBD2	TRBJ2-7	CASSLWTSNEQYF
TRBV7-2	NA	TRBJ2-7	CASSFSGVGYYEQYF
TRBV29-1	NA	TRBJ2-5	CSVTPQGQGTETQYF
TRBV6-1	NA	TRBJ1-1	CASSEPGYDTEAFF
TRBV3-1/TRBV3-2	NA	TRBJ1-2	CASSPLGQGYGYTF
TRBV2	NA	TRBJ2-7	CASGSAAGEQYF
TRBV19	TRBD1	TRBJ1-4	CASSILPGQYNEKLFF
TRBV25-1	NA	TRBJ2-7	CASSDEGRGNSYEQYF
TRBV7-9	NA	TRBJ2-3	CASSFYYTTDTQYF
TRBV7-9	NA	TRBJ1-5	CASSLDFQPQHF
TRBV9	TRBD2	TRBJ2-1	CASSSLAGGQYNEQFF
TRBV27	NA	TRBJ2-6	CASSLRSSRDGGANVLTF
TRBV7-2	TRBD1	TRBJ1-2	CASTLYLAGGYGYTF
TRBV7-2	NA	TRBJ2-5	CASREGGVETQYF
TRBV28	TRBD1	TRBJ2-7	CASSLSRDRGGGQYF
TRBV5-1	TRBD2	TRBJ2-1	CASSSSGGSSYNEQFF
TRBV29-1	NA	TRBJ2-1	CSVEVPEGGGLRGNEQFF
TRBV5-1	NA	TRBJ2-2	CASGQNANTGELFF
TRBV6-5	TRBD1	TRBJ2-7	CASSYSSDRVYEQYF
TRBV19	TRBD2	TRBJ2-1	CASRGLARPTLDEQFF
TRBV6-6	TRBD1	TRBJ1-4	CASSNRGQVYEKLFF
TRBV27	TRBD1	TRBJ2-7	CASSSPGQGVKYEQYF